This TCR beta chain was identified during a study of blood T cell repertoires in COVID-19. Background on the study: PBMCs, B-cell-depleted T cells, or T cells were the source of the cDNA or gDNA that made up the material.

The cohort comprised adults aged roughly 18 to 95 years residing in 24 US areas. The length of the CDR3 is 15 residues. CDR1 is LGHNA and CDR2 is YNFKEQ in the germline V gene. Trimming took off 0 bases at V and 1 base at J, with 8 bases between the two ends. Clones were sequenced by immunoSEQ multiplex PCR, and TCRdb holds only the in-frame ones, with some missing. The sample holds fewer than 150,000 clones; around four fifths are singletons and the top ten take approximately 20%. This rearrangement joins TRBV4-2 to TRBJ2-3, with D unresolved. The receptor was derived from a young man who had recovered from COVID-19. Input material: PBMCs or T cells enriched from blood (not recorded which). CDR3 bases: TGTGCCAGCAGCCAAGAGCGGCCCCGCACAGATACGCAGTATTTT. Amino acids: CASSQERPRTDTQYF.